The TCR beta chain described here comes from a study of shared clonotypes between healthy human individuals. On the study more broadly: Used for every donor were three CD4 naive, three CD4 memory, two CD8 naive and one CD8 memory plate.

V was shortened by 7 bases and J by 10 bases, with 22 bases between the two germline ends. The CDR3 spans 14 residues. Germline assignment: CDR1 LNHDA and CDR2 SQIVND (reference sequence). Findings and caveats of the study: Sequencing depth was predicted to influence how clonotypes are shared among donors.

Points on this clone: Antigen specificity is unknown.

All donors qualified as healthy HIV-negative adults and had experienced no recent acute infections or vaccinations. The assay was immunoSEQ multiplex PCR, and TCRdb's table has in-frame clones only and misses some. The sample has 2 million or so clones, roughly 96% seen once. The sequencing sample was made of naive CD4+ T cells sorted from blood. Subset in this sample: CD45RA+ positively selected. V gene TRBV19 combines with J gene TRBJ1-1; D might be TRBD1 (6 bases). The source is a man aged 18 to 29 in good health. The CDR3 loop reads CASTEVGGPRLAFF. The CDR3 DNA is TGTGCCAGTACGGAGGTCGGGGGCCCTAGGTTAGCTTTCTTT.